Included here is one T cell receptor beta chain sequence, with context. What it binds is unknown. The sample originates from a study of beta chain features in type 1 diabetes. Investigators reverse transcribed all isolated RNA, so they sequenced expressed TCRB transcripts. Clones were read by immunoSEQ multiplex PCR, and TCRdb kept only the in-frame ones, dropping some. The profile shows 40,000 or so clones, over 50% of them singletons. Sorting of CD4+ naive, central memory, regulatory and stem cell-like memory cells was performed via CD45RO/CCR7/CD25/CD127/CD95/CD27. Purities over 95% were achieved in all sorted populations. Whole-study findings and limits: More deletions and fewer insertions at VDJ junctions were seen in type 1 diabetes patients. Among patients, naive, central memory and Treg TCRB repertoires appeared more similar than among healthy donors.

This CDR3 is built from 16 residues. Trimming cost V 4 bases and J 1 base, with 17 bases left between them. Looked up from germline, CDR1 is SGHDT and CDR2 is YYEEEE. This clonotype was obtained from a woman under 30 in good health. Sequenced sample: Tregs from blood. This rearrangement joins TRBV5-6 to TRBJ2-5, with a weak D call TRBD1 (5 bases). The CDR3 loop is CASSLMYRRVQETQYF. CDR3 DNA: TGTGCCAGCAGCCTTATGTACCGCAGGGTCCAAGAGACCCAGTACTTC.